This T cell receptor (beta chain) derives from a study of response to subunit inactivated influenza vaccine. Study-wide points: With each seasonal influenza vaccination, the authors suggested, few new T cells are recruited.

The V gene lost 3 bases and the J gene lost 3 bases, with 2 bases spanning the gap. CDR3 length: 12 amino acids. Germline V gives CDR1 LGHDT, CDR2 YNNKEL (reference sequence). At least ten counts were recorded for this clonotype. The antigen is not known. TCRdb fed the RT-PCR reads into MiXCR, producing one record per CDR3 protein. The sample contains almost 250,000 distinct CDR3 sequences, 10% to 15% of which appear only once. The source was non-naive T cells sorted from PBMCs, collected 14 to 15 days before vaccination. This TCR came from a man in his fifties who received an inactivated influenza vaccine. The rearrangement links TRBV3-1 to TRBJ2-2; D not certain. CDR3 in amino acids: CASSHHTGELFF. The CDR3 nucleotides are TGTGCCAGCAGCCATCACACCGGGGAGCTGTTTTTT.